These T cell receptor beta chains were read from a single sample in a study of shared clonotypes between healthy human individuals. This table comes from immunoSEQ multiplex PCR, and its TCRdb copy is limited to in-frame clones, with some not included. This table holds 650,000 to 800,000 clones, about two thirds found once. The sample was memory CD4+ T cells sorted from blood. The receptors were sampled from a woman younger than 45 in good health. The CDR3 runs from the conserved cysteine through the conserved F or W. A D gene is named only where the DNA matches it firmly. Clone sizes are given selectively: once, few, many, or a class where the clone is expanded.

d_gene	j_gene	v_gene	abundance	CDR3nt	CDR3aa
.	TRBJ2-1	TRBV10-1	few	TGCGCCAGCAGCCCCTCAGGGGAGTTACACAATGAGCAGTTCTTC	CASSPSGELHNEQFF
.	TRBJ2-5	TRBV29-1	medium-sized	TGCAGCGTTGGGGTGGAGGACCAGTACTTC	CSVGVEDQYF
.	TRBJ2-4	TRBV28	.	TGTGCCAGCAGACGTGGGGGCAGCTCGAACAAAAACATTCAGTACTTC	CASRRGGSSNKNIQYF
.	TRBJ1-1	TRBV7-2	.	TGTGCCAGCAGCTCGCCTCCCGGGAGGGTCACTGAAGCTTTCTTT	CASSSPPGRVTEAFF
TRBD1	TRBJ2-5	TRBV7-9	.	TGTGCCAGCAGCCCGACCGGGACAGGGGGCCGTGAGACCCAGTACTTC	CASSPTGTGGRETQYF
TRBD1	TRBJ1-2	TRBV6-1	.	TGTGCCAGCAGTGAAGCTGGAAGGGGGCAGGGCTATGGCTACACCTTC	CASSEAGRGQGYGYTF
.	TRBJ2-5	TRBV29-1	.	TGCAGCGTTGAACCGGAGGAGACCCAGTACTTC	CSVEPEETQYF
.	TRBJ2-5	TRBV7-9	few	TGTGCCAGCAGCCCAGTGCAGGAGACCCAGTACTTC	CASSPVQETQYF
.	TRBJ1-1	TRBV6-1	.	TGTGCCAGCAGGGAGGACAGCTTGAACACTGAAGCTTTCTTT	CASREDSLNTEAFF
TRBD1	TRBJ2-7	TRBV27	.	TGTGCCAGCAGTGCCGGACAGGGGACCCACGAGCAGTACTTC	CASSAGQGTHEQYF
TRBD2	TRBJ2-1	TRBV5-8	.	TGTGCCAGCAGCTTGGGGACTAGCGGGAGAAATGAGCAGTTCTTC	CASSLGTSGRNEQFF
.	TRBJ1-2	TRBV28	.	TGTGCCAGCAGTTTACCGCCGGCCTATGGCTACACCTTC	CASSLPPAYGYTF
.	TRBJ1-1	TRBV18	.	TGTGCCAGTTATGAACAGGGTTACGTGAACACTGAAGCTTTCTTT	CASYEQGYVNTEAFF
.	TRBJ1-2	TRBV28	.	TGTGCCAGCAGTTTAGGGTTCGGGCCGGGGAGCTATGGCTACACCTTC	CASSLGFGPGSYGYTF
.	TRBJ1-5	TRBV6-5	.	TGTGCCAGCAGTTACTCTCTGGCTCAGCCCCAGCATTTT	CASSYSLAQPQHF
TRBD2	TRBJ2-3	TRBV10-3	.	TGTGCCATCAGTGGTAGCGGGAGCTCAGATACGCAGTATTTT	CAISGSGSSDTQYF
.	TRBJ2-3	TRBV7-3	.	TGTGCCAGCAGCTTAGGCACGGGCGGAGATACGCAGTATTTT	CASSLGTGGDTQYF
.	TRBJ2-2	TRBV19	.	TGTGCCAGTAGTCCGCTAGGGGCCGGGGAGCTGTTTTTT	CASSPLGAGELFF
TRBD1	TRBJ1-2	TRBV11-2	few	TGTGCCAGCAGCTTAGATACAGGGGATTATGGCTACACCTTC	CASSLDTGDYGYTF
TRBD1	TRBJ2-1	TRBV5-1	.	TGCGCCAGCAGCTGGGGACAGGGGGTCAGCTCCTACAATGAGCAGTTCTTC	CASSWGQGVSSYNEQFF
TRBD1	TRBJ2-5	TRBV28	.	TGTGCCAGCAGCAATTCCGGGACAGAAGAGACCCAGTACTTC	CASSNSGTEETQYF
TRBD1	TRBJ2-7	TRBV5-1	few	TGCGCCAGCAGCCCCGGACAGGCCTACTACGAGCAGTACTTC	CASSPGQAYYEQYF
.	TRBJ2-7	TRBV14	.	TGTGCCAGCAGCCCCGGGACTGGCTCCTACGAGCAGTACTTC	CASSPGTGSYEQYF
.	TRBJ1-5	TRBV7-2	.	TGTGCCAGCAGCTTAGTTGGGGGGCAGCCCCAGCATTTT	CASSLVGGQPQHF
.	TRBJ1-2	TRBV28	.	TGTGCCAGCAGTTTCCAGGATGCCTATGGCTACACCTTC	CASSFQDAYGYTF
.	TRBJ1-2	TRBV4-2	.	TGTGCCAGCAGCCAAGATGAGGCAGGGTCTGGCTACACCTTC	CASSQDEAGSGYTF
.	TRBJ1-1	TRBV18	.	TGTGCCAGCTCACCTTGGCACTCCGGGACGGCGGGGACTGAAGCTTTCTTT	CASSPWHSGTAGTEAFF
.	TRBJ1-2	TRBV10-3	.	TGTGCCATCCATAAGGCAGATTATGGCTACACCTTC	CAIHKADYGYTF
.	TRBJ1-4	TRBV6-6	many	TGTGCCAGCAGTTCCTCGAGGGGGAAACTGTTTTTT	CASSSSRGKLFF
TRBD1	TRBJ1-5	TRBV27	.	TGTGCCAGCAGTTTGGGGACAGTCGCCCGGTATTATAGCAATCAGCCCCAGCATTTT	CASSLGTVARYYSNQPQHF
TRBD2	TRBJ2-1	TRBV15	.	TGTGCCACCAGCAGAATGTCAATTCAGCGGGGGGGTGAGCAGTTCTTC	CATSRMSIQRGGEQFF
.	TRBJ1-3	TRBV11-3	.	TGTGCCAGCAGCAATCAGGGACTGCTAGGAAACACCATATATTTT	CASSNQGLLGNTIYF
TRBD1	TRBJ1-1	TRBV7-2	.	TGTGCCAGCAGCTTAGGAATGGGACAGGGTGAAGCTTTCTTT	CASSLGMGQGEAFF
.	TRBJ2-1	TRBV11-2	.	TGTGCCAGCAGCTCCCCCCCAACGAACAATGAGCAGTTCTTC	CASSSPPTNNEQFF
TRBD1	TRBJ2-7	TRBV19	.	TGTGCCAGTAGTACCGGGACAGGTTCCTTCTACGAGCAGTACTTC	CASSTGTGSFYEQYF
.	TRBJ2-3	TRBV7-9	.	TGTGCCAGCAGCCGCTCCCATACGCAGTATTTT	CASSRSHTQYF
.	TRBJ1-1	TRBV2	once	TGTGCCAGCAGCCTAGGAGTGGCTGAAGCTTTCTTT	CASSLGVAEAFF
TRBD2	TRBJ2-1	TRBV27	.	TGTGCCAGCAGTCTATGGACTAGCGGGAGCGGTGAGCAGTTCTTC	CASSLWTSGSGEQFF
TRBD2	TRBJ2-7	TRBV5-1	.	TGCGCCAGCAGCACCCGGGACTACGACGAGCAGTACTTC	CASSTRDYDEQYF
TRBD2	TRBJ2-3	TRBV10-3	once	TGTGCCATCAGTGACCGAGTTCGGGGACTACTCGCTACTCGAGATACGCAGTATTTT	CAISDRVRGLLATRDTQYF
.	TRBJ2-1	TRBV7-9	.	TGTGCCAGCAGCTTAGGAGTGTGGCGAGACTACAATGAGCAGTTCTTC	CASSLGVWRDYNEQFF
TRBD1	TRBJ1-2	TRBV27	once	TGTGCCAGCAGCTTGAGACAGGGGGTTTCTAACTATGGCTACACCTTC	CASSLRQGVSNYGYTF
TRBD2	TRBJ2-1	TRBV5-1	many	TGCGCCAGCAGCTTCTCTAGCGGCTCCTACAATGAGCAGTTCTTC	CASSFSSGSYNEQFF
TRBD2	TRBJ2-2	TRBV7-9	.	TGTGCCACCCCAGTGGGGACTAGTGGCACCGGGGAGCTGTTTTTT	CATPVGTSGTGELFF
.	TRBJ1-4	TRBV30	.	TGTGCCTGGAGTGTTGAGGGTGAAAAACTGTTTTTT	CAWSVEGEKLFF
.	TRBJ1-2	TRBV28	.	TGTGCCAGCAGTTTATCTGGGGGCAGGGGTGGCTACACCTTC	CASSLSGGRGGYTF